Listed below are T cell receptor beta chains from one sample, sequenced in a study of response to subunit inactivated influenza vaccine. TCRdb recomputed calls from the RT-PCR reads with MiXCR, one row per CDR3 protein. The top ten hold around 6.5% of the sample, which has around 710,000 distinct CDR3 sequences, over 11% seen once. The specimen comprised PBMCs from blood, sampled less than 15 days before vaccination. All receptors derive from a man aged 45-60 years who received an inactivated influenza vaccine. Each CDR3 is given with its conserved first and last residue. Fields, in order: clone size, V gene, CDR3 length, D gene, J gene, CDR3 DNA, CDR3 protein. The D gene is left open where the match is weak. A clone size is listed for some rows: how often the clone was seen (once, few, many), or a class if it is expanded.

>few|TRBV12-3/TRBV12-4|18|TRBD1|TRBJ2-2
TGTGCCAGCAGTTTCGGGACAGGGACGTTGTACGCTTACGGGGAGCTGTTTTTT
CASSFGTGTLYAYGELFF
>-|TRBV5-4|16|-|TRBJ2-2
TGTGCCAGCAGCTCCCTCGGGACCCTGAACACCGGGGAGCTGTTTTTT
CASSSLGTLNTGELFF
>-|TRBV12-3/TRBV12-4|15|TRBD1|TRBJ1-5
TGTGCCAGCAGTCCACCGGGACAGTCCAATCAGCCCCAGCATTTT
CASSPPGQSNQPQHF
>few|TRBV27|15|-|TRBJ2-7
TGTGCCAGCAGTACGTTCAAGCGGCCCTCCTACGAGCAGTACTTC
CASSTFKRPSYEQYF
>few|TRBV7-7|14|-|TRBJ2-1
TGTGCTAGCAGCTTAGGGCAGGGTGGCCATGAGCAGTTCTTC
CASSLGQGGHEQFF
>-|TRBV5-6|14|-|TRBJ2-7
TGTGCCAGCAGCTTGGGCGGGGTTCTCTACGAGCAGTACTTC
CASSLGGVLYEQYF
>-|TRBV25-1|15|-|TRBJ1-4
TGTGCCAGCATCCCAACGGGGGGGACCGGAGAAAAACTGTTTTTT
CASIPTGGTGEKLFF
>few|TRBV7-9|15|TRBD1|TRBJ2-1
TGTGCCAGCAGCTTAAGAGGGGGCGCAGTCAATGAGCAGTTCTTC
CASSLRGGAVNEQFF
>few|TRBV9|13|-|TRBJ1-1
TGTGCCAGCAGCGTAGAGGGTGACACTGAAGCTTTCTTT
CASSVEGDTEAFF
>-|TRBV7-6|15|-|TRBJ2-7
TGTGCCAGCAGCCCAACAGGGAGCAGCTCCTACGAGCAGTACTTC
CASSPTGSSSYEQYF
>-|TRBV6-2/TRBV6-3|13|-|TRBJ1-6
TGTGCCAGCACAGGGACCCCCGCCTCACCCCTCCACTTT
CASTGTPASPLHF
>few|TRBV7-6|12|-|TRBJ2-5
TGTGCCAGCAGCTTAGCGTCTGGTTATCAGTACTTC
CASSLASGYQYF
>few|TRBV13|16|-|TRBJ2-2
TGTGCCAGCAGGCTGAGACTAGGTCAGGCCACCGGGGAGCTGTTTTTT
CASRLRLGQATGELFF
>-|TRBV25-1|13|-|TRBJ2-7
TGTGCCAGCAGTGTTTCGGCTGGAACCGAGCAGTACTTC
CASSVSAGTEQYF
>-|TRBV18|16|-|TRBJ2-4
TGTGCCAGCTCACCTACTCGTCTTCTAAATGGTGACATTCAGTACTTC
CASSPTRLLNGDIQYF
>-|TRBV7-2|14|-|TRBJ2-7
TGTGCCAGCACCACGGGGAGGGGGGACTACGAGCAGTACTTC
CASTTGRGDYEQYF
>few|TRBV7-2|15|-|TRBJ2-2
TGTGCCAGCAGGAGGGTCGGGACCGAGCCCGGGGAGCTGTTTTTT
CASRRVGTEPGELFF
>few|TRBV5-1|14|-|TRBJ1-1
TGCGCCAGCAGCTTGGCCAGGGAGAGCACTGAAGCTTTCTTT
CASSLARESTEAFF
>few|TRBV24-1|13|-|TRBJ2-2
TGTGCCACGATGGCCCCTAACACCGGGGAGCTGTTTTTT
CATMAPNTGELFF
>-|TRBV6-1|14|TRBD1|TRBJ2-7
TGTGCCAGCGCGAGACCGGGACAGGGGAACGAGCAGTACTTC
CASARPGQGNEQYF
>few|TRBV30|11|-|TRBJ2-1
TGTGCCTGGAGTGTACTGAATGAGCAGTTCTTC
CAWSVLNEQFF